The sequence of this T cell receptor (beta chain) was determined in a study of CD8 T cells in ankylosing spondylitis. This CDR3 spans 16 amino acids. CDR1 is DFQATT and CDR2 is SNEGSKA in the germline V gene (reference sequence). V shed 0 bases and J shed 2 bases, with 16 bases lying between them. Scientists made TCR beta libraries using quantitative 5'-RACE with molecular barcodes. Via MiXCR, TCRdb re-called the 5' RACE reads, giving one row per CDR3 protein. The table includes approximately 440,000 distinct CDR3 sequences, more than 15% detected once. About this clonotype: The target antigen is unknown.

Study-wide results and caveats: Blood from ankylosing spondylitis patients appeared to carry a characteristic roughly eight-variant TCR beta motif. Reactive arthritis synovial fluid and blood previously showed some of these motif variants. Clones linked to disease were reported to show significant enrichment in matched ankylosing spondylitis synovial fluid.

This chain links TRBV20-1 with TRBJ1-2, with D possibly TRBD1 on 5 matching bases. The receptor was isolated from a male donor with ankylosing spondylitis. The sample comprised blood, either unsorted or a sorted T cell fraction (not recorded which). CDR3 residues: CSARDPRGGGNYGYTF. For the CDR3, the DNA is TGCAGTGCTAGAGACCCCCGGGGGGGAGGGAACTATGGCTACACCTTC.